The next 27 T cell receptor beta chains were all read from a single sample in a study of blood T cell repertoires in COVID-19. Libraries were prepared by immunoSEQ multiplex PCR; TCRdb keeps only in-frame clonotypes and omits some of them. The table includes 94,000 or so clones, approximately 90% detected once. What was sequenced was peripheral blood. The receptors stem from a woman aged 80 or older with active COVID-19.

The chain carries TRBV28 and TRBJ1-5; D gene unclear. This CDR3 is built from 15 residues. CDR1 is MDHEN and CDR2 is SYDVKM in the germline V gene. Between the trimmed V and J ends, which lost 6 bases and 3 bases, there was a span of 15 bases. DNA of the CDR3: TGTGCCAGCAGACGACGGGGTATAAACAATCAGCCCCAGCATTTT. Translated: CASRRRGINNQPQHF.

The gene calls are TRBV5-1 and TRBJ2-3, with 8 positions matching TRBD2. The CDR3 extends over 14 amino acids. The germline V gene has CDR1 SGHRS and CDR2 YFSETQ. After removal of 4 bases from V and 5 bases from J, the junction contained 6 bases not matched to a gene. CDR3 coding DNA: TGCGCCAGCAGCCGCGCGGGAGGCAGAGATACGCAGTATTTT. Translated: CASSRAGGRDTQYF.

The V gene is TRBV21-1, the J gene TRBJ1-6; TRBD1 reflects the table's D call only, with no check against the DNA. TRBV21-1 is a known pseudogene. The CDR3 is 17 residues long. CDR3 sequence (DNA): TGTGCCAGCAGCACGCCGGACAGGACCTCGGATAATTCACCCCTCCACTTT. Residues: CASSTPDRTSDNSPLHF.

The chain carries TRBV28 and TRBJ2-3; no clear D. CDR1 MDHEN and CDR2 SYDVKM come from the germline V gene. The CDR3 sequence is 15 residues long. V dropped 5 bases and J dropped 6 bases, with 18 bases sitting between them. Here the CDR3 DNA reads TGTGCCAGCAGTCCCCAAAAGCGCGTCCGGGATACGCAGTATTTT. Translated, it gives CASSPQKRVRDTQYF.

The V gene is TRBV19, the J gene TRBJ2-2; 8 bases agree with TRBD2. V lost 5 bases, J lost 2 bases, and 16 bases stayed unmatched. Germline CDR1 reads LNHDA; CDR2 reads SQIVND (reference sequence). This CDR3 is 19 amino acids long. The CDR3 DNA reads TGTGCCAGTAGTCCTCGCTCAGCGGGAGTAGGGCGTAACACCGGGGAGCTGTTTTTT. It codes for CASSPRSAGVGRNTGELFF.

The chain has TRBV28 and TRBJ1-2; 9 bases map to TRBD1. The CDR3 sequence is 15 residues long. The germline CDR1 and CDR2 sequences are MDHEN and SYDVKM. V lost 6 bases to trimming and J lost 3 bases; unmatched junction nucleotides: 8. CDR3 in amino acids: CASSPIGQGHYGYTF. For the CDR3, the DNA is TGTGCCAGCAGCCCTATCGGACAGGGGCACTATGGCTACACCTTC.

This chain uses TRBV6-1 with TRBJ1-5; D call uncertain. CDR1 and CDR2 from the germline V gene are MNHNS and SASEGT. V lost 1 base and J lost 1, with 8 bases in between. The CDR3 is 15 amino acids. The CDR3 loop reads CASSEGTGSNQPQHF. CDR3 bases: TGTGCCAGCAGTGAAGGAACGGGGAGCAATCAGCCCCAGCATTTT.

The V and J genes are TRBV28 and TRBJ2-3, with 9 bases matching TRBD1. V lost 9 bases to trimming and J lost 4 bases; unmatched junction nucleotides: 11. The CDR3 totals 15 residues. The germline CDR1 and CDR2 sequences are MDHEN and SYDVKM. The CDR3 region is CASGWGGQGPDTQYF. The CDR3 DNA reads TGTGCCAGTGGGTGGGGGGGACAGGGCCCAGATACGCAGTATTTT.

The chain links TRBV5-1 to TRBJ1-2; 7 bases fit TRBD1. In germline, CDR1 is SGHRS, CDR2 YFSETQ. The CDR3 runs 13 residues. The ends lost 0 bases at V and 8 bases at J; junction bases unmatched: 4. The CDR3 reads CASSLEQGGGYTF. For the CDR3, the DNA is TGCGCCAGCAGCTTGGAGCAGGGGGGAGGCTACACCTTC. Filled out from reference TRBV5-1 and TRBJ1-2, the complete variable domain reads KAGVTQTPRYLIKTRGQQVTLSCSPISGHRSVSWYQQTPGQGLQFLFEYFSETQRNKGNFPGRFSGRQFSNSRSEMNVSTLELGDSALYLCASSLEQGGGYTFGSGTRLTVV.

The chain carries TRBV11-3 and TRBJ2-1; TRBD2 might be the D (6 bases). V gave up 5 bases and J gave up 9 bases, with 17 bases separating them. Germline-derived CDR1 and CDR2 are SGHNT and YENEEA. The CDR3 sequence is 14 residues long. The CDR3 DNA reads as TGTGCCAGCAGCCCAGGCGGACTAACAAGTGAGCAGTTCTTC. Translating it yields CASSPGGLTSEQFF.

This clone turned up a few times. V is TRBV5-1 and J is TRBJ2-5; 8 positions agree with TRBD2. The germline CDR1 and CDR2 sequences are SGHRS and YFSETQ. V was clipped by 4 bases and J by 5 bases; unmatched bases: 4. The CDR3 is made up of 13 amino acids. CDR3 loop: CASSPGGRETQYF. Written as DNA, the CDR3 is TGCGCCAGCAGCCCAGGCGGGAGGGAGACCCAGTACTTC.

V and J are TRBV7-9 and TRBJ1-2; D not resolved. The CDR3 length is 14 residues. V shed 2 bases and J shed 5 bases, with 12 bases lying between them. In germline, CDR1 is SEHNR, CDR2 FQNEAQ (reference sequence). The CDR3 loop reads CASSLPDGLYGYTF. In DNA, the CDR3 is TGTGCCAGCAGCTTACCGGACGGACTTTATGGCTACACCTTC. The full variable domain, with the rest looked up from reference TRBV7-9 and TRBJ1-2, is DTGVSQNPRHKITKRGQNVTFRCDPISEHNRLYWYRQTLGQGPEFLTYFQNEAQLEKSRLLSDRFSAERPKGSFSTLEIQRTEQGDSAMYLCASSLPDGLYGYTFGSGTRLTVV.

The chain couples TRBV28 to TRBJ2-1, with D perhaps TRBD2 (6 bases). CDR1 is MDHEN, CDR2 SYDVKM, per germline. Trimming cost V 6 bases and J 4 bases, with 16 bases left between them. This CDR3 comprises 15 residues. The CDR3, as DNA: TGTGCCAGCAGGGCGGGGCGGGGTAAATACAATGAGCAGTTCTTC. It codes for CASRAGRGKYNEQFF.

This chain connects TRBV5-6 to TRBJ2-5; 13 bases map to TRBD2. The CDR3 runs to 15 residues. Germline V lookup: CDR1 SGHDT, CDR2 YYEEEE. The J segment lost 2 bases and the V segment lost 4 bases, leaving 2 bases of the junction unmatched. The chain's CDR3 is CASSLGLAGQETQYF. Written as DNA, the CDR3 is TGTGCCAGCAGCCTGGGACTAGCGGGGCAAGAGACCCAGTACTTC.

The chain couples TRBV18 to TRBJ2-1, with a tentative D call TRBD2 (5 bases). The CDR3 totals 17 residues. Germline CDR1 reads KGHSH; CDR2 reads LQKENI. The V gene lost 0 bases and the J gene lost 5 bases, with 17 bases spanning the gap. CDR3 protein: CASSPPSIVRANNEQFF. CDR3 DNA sequence: TGTGCCAGCTCACCACCTAGTATAGTGAGGGCCAACAATGAGCAGTTCTTC.

This chain links TRBV28 with TRBJ2-1, with TRBD2 identical over 10 bases. Germline-derived CDR1 and CDR2 are MDHEN and SYDVKM. The ends lost 4 bases at V and 1 base at J; junction bases unmatched: 16. This CDR3 contains 20 residues. For the CDR3, the DNA is TGTGCCAGCAGTTCCCCCGGGCGGGCTAGCGGGAGTAGGTCCTACAATGAGCAGTTCTTC. Its protein is CASSSPGRASGSRSYNEQFF.

The chain uses TRBV5-1 and TRBJ2-3, with a weak D call TRBD2 (5 bases). The CDR3 extends over 15 amino acids. With 0 bases removed from V and 5 bases from J, the gap between germline ends came to 13 bases. CDR1 is SGHRS, CDR2 YFSETQ, per germline. CDR3 in DNA: TGCGCCAGCAGCTTGGTTCCCACACTAGGAGATACGCAGTATTTT. Protein sequence: CASSLVPTLGDTQYF.

The V and J genes are TRBV6-5 and TRBJ2-5; 7 bases are a match to TRBD1. The germline gives CDR1 MNHEY, CDR2 SVGAGI. V shed 6 bases and J 7 bases; nucleotides not matched to a gene: 14. This CDR3 spans 15 amino acids. The CDR3 region is CASSPPRTGSRTQYF. The CDR3 coding sequence is TGTGCCAGCAGCCCCCCTAGGACAGGCTCTCGGACCCAGTACTTC.

The chain recombines TRBV4-2 with TRBJ1-5; D gene uncertain. The germline V and J ends were trimmed by 5 bases and 4 bases, with 18 bases remaining between them. CDR1 and CDR2 from the germline V gene are LGHNA and YNFKEQ. The CDR3 extends over 16 amino acids. The CDR3 sequence: CASSGPVAGLNQPQHF. CDR3 bases: TGTGCCAGCAGCGGTCCTGTGGCAGGCCTGAATCAGCCCCAGCATTTT.

The CDR3, as DNA: TGTGCCAGCAGCATCCCCCCGGGTAGCGGGAGTCCATATACGCAGTATTTT. It translates to CASSIPPGSGSPYTQYF. The J gene is TRBJ2-3, the V gene TRBV9; TRBD2 agrees at 9 bases. CDR1 SGDLS and CDR2 YYNGEE come from the germline V gene. J gave up 7 bases and V 4 bases, and 16 bases lay outside the gene matches. This CDR3 region has 17 residues.

The rearrangement joins TRBV28 to TRBJ1-5; D perhaps matches TRBD1 (6 bases). Deletions cut 4 bases from V and 4 bases from J, with 8 bases between. Germline V gene lookup returns CDR1 MDHEN and CDR2 SYDVKM. The CDR3 runs 13 residues. CDR3 in amino acids: CASSSTGNQPQHF. CDR3 nucleotides: TGTGCCAGCAGTTCGACAGGAAATCAGCCCCAGCATTTT. The variable domain in full, completed from reference TRBV28 and TRBJ1-5, reads DVKVTQSSRYLVKRTGEKVFLECVQDMDHENMFWYRQDPGLGLRLIYFSYDVKMKEKGDIPEGYSVSREKKERFSLILESASTNQTSMYLCASSSTGNQPQHFGDGTRLSIL.

The chain is built from TRBV6-1 and TRBJ2-3, with 9 bases matching TRBD1. The germline CDR1 and CDR2 sequences are MNHNS and SASEGT. The CDR3 is 15 amino acids. The J segment lost 6 bases and the V segment lost 2 bases, leaving 6 bases of the junction unmatched. The CDR3 protein is CASSEPGQGHDTQYF. In nucleotides, the CDR3 is TGTGCCAGCAGTGAACCTGGACAGGGGCACGATACGCAGTATTTT.

The chain combines TRBV28 with TRBJ2-7; TRBD1 agrees at 10 bases. V trimming: 0 bases; J trimming: 2 bases; junction bases outside the gene matches: 4. Germline-derived CDR1 and CDR2 are MDHEN and SYDVKM. This CDR3 is 16 amino acids long. CDR3 DNA sequence: TGTGCCAGCAGTTTATGGACCGGGACAGGGGCCTACGAGCAGTACTTC. Its protein product is CASSLWTGTGAYEQYF.

The chain has TRBV5-1 and TRBJ2-2; D remains ambiguous. Trimming took 1 base from V and 5 from J, leaving 6 bases between them. The germline CDR1 and CDR2 sequences are SGHRS and YFSETQ. The CDR3 covers 13 residues. This CDR3 is CASSLMRTGELFF. For the CDR3, the DNA is TGCGCCAGCAGCTTGATGAGGACCGGGGAGCTGTTTTTT.

The chain links TRBV28 to TRBJ1-6; no definite D call. Trimming left V 1 base short and J 7 bases short, with 14 bases between. Per germline, CDR1 MDHEN and CDR2 SYDVKM. The CDR3 is 16 amino acids. The CDR3 DNA is TGTGCCAGCAGTTTATTCCCTGGGCAATTCAATTCACCCCTCCACTTT. Amino acids: CASSLFPGQFNSPLHF. The variable domain in full, completed from reference TRBV28 and TRBJ1-6, reads DVKVTQSSRYLVKRTGEKVFLECVQDMDHENMFWYRQDPGLGLRLIYFSYDVKMKEKGDIPEGYSVSREKKERFSLILESASTNQTSMYLCASSLFPGQFNSPLHFGNGTRLTVT.

The chain recombines TRBV7-8 with TRBJ2-3; TRBD2 agrees at 11 bases. The CDR3 spans 16 residues. Germline trimming cut 2 bases from V and 4 bases from J; bases unmatched to any gene: 5. Germline V gene sequence: CDR1 SGHVS, CDR2 FQNEAQ. The CDR3 DNA is TGTGCCAGCAGCTTAATTAGCGGGAGGGCTTCAGATACGCAGTATTTT. As protein: CASSLISGRASDTQYF.

The rearrangement uses TRBV18 and TRBJ2-3, with D perhaps TRBD1 (6 bases). Germline loops: CDR1 KGHSH, CDR2 LQKENI. Trimming left V 3 bases short and J 10 bases short, with 17 bases between. The CDR3 covers 14 residues. In DNA, the CDR3 is TGTGCCAGCTCACCGGACTCAGGGGCCCTAGCGCAGTATTTT. Protein product: CASSPDSGALAQYF.